This TCR beta chain stems from a study of blood T cell repertoires in COVID-19. Looking at the study overall: Researchers got acute and convalescent COVID-19 samples from the United States, Italy and Spain. PBMCs, B-cell-depleted T cells, or T cells were the source of the cDNA or gDNA that made up the material.

V was pared by 5 bases and J by 1 base, with 6 bases between. Germline CDR1 reads MGHDK; CDR2 reads SYGVNS. The CDR3 consists of 13 residues. Authors' analysis steps: Estimation of nucleated cell counts was performed using reference gene primer amplification. Method: immunoSEQ multiplex PCR; TCRdb's copy keeps in-frame clones and lacks some. V and J calls and clone size are copied from that table; D and trimming were computed from the DNA. This sample has 95,000 to 150,000 clones, with over 75% found just once. This clone came up a few times. J is TRBJ1-3 and V is TRBV25-1, with D unclear. Sequences were obtained from peripheral blood. This TCR was recovered from a woman older than 75 with acute or convalescent COVID-19. The CDR3: CASSYLSGNTIYF. For the CDR3, the DNA is TGTGCCAGCAGTTATTTGTCTGGAAACACCATATATTTT.